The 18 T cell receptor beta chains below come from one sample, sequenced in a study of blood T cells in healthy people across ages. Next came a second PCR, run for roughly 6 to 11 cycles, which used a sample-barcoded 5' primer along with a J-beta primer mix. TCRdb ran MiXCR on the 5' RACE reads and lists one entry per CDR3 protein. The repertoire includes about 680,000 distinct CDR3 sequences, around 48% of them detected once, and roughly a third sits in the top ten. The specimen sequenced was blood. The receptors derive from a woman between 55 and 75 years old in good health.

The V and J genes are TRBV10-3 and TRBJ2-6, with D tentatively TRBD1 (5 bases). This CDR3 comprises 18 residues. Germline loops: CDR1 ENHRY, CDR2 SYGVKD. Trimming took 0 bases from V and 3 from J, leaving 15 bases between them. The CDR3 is CAISESALGQIGANVLTF. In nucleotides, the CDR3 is TGTGCCATCAGTGAGTCTGCCTTGGGGCAAATTGGGGCCAACGTCCTGACTTTC.

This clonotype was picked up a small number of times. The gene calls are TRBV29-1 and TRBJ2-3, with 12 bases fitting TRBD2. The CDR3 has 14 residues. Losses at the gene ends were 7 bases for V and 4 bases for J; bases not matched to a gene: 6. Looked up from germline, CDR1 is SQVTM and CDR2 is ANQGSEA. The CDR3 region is CSAVTSGSADTQYF. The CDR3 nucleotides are TGCAGCGCCGTGACTAGCGGGAGCGCAGATACGCAGTATTTT.

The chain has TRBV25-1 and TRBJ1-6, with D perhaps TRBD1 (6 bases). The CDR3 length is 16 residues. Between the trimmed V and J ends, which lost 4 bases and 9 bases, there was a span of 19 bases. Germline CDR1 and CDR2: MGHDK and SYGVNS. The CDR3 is CASSARGGSSFSPLHF. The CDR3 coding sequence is TGTGCCAGCAGTGCACGGGGGGGCAGCTCGTTTTCACCCCTCCACTTT.

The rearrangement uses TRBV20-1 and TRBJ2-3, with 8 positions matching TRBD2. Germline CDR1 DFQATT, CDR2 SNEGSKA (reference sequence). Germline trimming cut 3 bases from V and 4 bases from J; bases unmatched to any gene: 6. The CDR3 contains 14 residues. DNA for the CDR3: TGCAGTGCTAGTATGACTAGCGTTCCAGATACGCAGTATTTT. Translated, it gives CSASMTSVPDTQYF.

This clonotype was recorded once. The CDR3 coding sequence is TGTGCCAGCAGCCAATCCGGACAGAAGCCTTTCTTT. Protein: CASSQSGQKPFF. The chain carries TRBV3-1 and TRBJ1-1; weak D call: TRBD1 (6 bases). V shed 2 bases and J shed 12 bases, with 13 bases lying between them. The CDR3 is 12 residues long. CDR1 is LGHDT and CDR2 is YNNKEL in the germline V gene (reference sequence). Looking up the rest from reference TRBV3-1 and TRBJ1-1 gives the full variable domain: DTAVSQTPKYLVTQMGNDKSIKCEQNLGHDTMYWYKQDSKKFLKIMFSYNNKELIINETVPNRFSPKSPDKAHLNLHINSLELGDSAVYFCASSQSGQKPFFGQGTRLTVV.

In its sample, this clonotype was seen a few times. The CDR3 protein is CASSDAPVNRVITWFF. The CDR3 coding sequence is TGTGCCAGCAGTGACGCCCCAGTCAACAGGGTGATTACGTGGTTCTTC. The rearrangement links TRBV2 to TRBJ2-1; D is possibly TRBD1 (6 bases). The CDR3 is 16 residues long. Germline V CDR1 and CDR2: SNHLY, FYNNEI. Trimming left V 3 bases short and J 15 bases short, with 27 bases between.

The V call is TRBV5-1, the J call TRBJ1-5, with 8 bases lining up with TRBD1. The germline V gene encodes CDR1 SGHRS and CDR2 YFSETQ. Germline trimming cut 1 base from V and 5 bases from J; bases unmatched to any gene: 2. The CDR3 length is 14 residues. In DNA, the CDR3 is TGCGCCAGCAGCTTGCTACAGGGGGATCAGCCCCAGCATTTT. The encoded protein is CASSLLQGDQPQHF.

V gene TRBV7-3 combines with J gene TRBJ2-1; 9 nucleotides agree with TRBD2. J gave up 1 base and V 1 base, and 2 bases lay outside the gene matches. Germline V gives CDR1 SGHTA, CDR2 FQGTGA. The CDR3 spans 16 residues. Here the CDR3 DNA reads TGTGCCAGCAGCTTAATGGCGGGAGGGTCCTACAATGAGCAGTTCTTC. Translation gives CASSLMAGGSYNEQFF.

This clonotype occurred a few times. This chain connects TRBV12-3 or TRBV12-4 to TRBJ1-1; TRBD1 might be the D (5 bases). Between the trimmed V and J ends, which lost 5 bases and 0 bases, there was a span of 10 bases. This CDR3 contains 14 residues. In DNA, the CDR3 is TGTGCCAGCAGTCTACAGGCCCTGAACACTGAAGCTTTCTTT. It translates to CASSLQALNTEAFF.

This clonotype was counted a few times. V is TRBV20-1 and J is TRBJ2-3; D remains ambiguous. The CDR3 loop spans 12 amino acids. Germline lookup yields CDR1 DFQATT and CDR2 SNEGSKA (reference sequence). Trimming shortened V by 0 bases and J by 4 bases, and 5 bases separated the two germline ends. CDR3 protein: CSARDLPDTQYF. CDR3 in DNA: TGCAGTGCTAGAGATCTCCCAGATACGCAGTATTTT.

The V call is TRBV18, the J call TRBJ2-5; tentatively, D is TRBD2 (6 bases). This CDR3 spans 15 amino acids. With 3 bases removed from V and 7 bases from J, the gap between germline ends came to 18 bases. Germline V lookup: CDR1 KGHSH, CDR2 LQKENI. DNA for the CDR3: TGTGCCAGCTCACCCTGGAACCGGGGGTTAGGGACCCAGTACTTC. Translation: CASSPWNRGLGTQYF.

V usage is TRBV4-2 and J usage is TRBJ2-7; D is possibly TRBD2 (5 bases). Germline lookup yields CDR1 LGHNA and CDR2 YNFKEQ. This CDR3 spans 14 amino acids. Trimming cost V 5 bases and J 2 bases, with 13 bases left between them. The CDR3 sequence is CASSSEGTPYEQYF. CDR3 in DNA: TGTGCCAGCAGCTCAGAGGGTACCCCCTACGAGCAGTACTTC.

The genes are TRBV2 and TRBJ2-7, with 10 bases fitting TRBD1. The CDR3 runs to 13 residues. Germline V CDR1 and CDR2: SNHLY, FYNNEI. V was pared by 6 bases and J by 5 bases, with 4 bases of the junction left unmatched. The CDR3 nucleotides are TGTGCCAGCAGGGACAGGGGGTCCCACGAGCAGTACTTC. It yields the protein CASRDRGSHEQYF.

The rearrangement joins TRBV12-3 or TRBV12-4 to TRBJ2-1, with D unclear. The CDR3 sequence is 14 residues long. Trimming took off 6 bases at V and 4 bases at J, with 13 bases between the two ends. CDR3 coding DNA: TGTGCCAGCAGCCCACTCACTGGATACAATGAGCAGTTCTTC. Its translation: CASSPLTGYNEQFF.

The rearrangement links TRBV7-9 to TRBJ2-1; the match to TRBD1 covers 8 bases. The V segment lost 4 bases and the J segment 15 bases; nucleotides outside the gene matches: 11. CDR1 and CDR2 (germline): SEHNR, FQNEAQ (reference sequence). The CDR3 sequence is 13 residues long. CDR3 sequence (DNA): TGTGCCAGCAGCTCATTAACCCATGGACAGGGGTTCTTC. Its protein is CASSSLTHGQGFF.

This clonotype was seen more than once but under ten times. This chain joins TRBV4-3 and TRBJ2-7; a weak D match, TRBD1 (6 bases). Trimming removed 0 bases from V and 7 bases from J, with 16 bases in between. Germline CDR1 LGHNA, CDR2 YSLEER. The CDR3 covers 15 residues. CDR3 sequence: CASSQDGGHYNEQYF. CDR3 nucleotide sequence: TGCGCCAGCAGCCAAGATGGGGGCCATTACAATGAGCAGTACTTC.

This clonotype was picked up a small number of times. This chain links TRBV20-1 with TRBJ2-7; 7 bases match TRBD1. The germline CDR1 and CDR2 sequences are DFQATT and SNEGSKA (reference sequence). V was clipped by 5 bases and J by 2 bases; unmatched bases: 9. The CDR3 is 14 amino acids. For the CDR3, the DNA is TGCAGTGCTGCGCGACGGGACAGAGCCTACGAGCAGTACTTC. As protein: CSAARRDRAYEQYF.

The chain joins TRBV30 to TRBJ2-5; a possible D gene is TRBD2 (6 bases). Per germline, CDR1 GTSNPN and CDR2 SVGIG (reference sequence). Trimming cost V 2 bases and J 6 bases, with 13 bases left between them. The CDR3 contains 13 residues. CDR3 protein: CAWSTTSRQTQYF. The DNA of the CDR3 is TGTGCCTGGAGTACGACTAGTAGGCAGACCCAGTACTTC.